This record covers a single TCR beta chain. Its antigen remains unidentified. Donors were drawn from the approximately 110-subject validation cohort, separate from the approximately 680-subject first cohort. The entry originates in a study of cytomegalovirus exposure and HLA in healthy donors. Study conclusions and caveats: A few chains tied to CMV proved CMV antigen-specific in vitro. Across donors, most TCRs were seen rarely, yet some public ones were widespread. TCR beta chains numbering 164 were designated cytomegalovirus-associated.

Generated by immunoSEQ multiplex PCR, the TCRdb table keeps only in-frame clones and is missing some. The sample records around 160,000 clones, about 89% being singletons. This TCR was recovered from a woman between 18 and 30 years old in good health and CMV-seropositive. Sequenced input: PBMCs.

CDR3 sequence reads: CASSGRTSGLSYNEQFF. The CDR3 DNA reads TGCGCCAGCAGCGGGAGGACTAGCGGACTCTCCTACAATGAGCAGTTCTTC. J is TRBJ2-1 and V is TRBV5-1; the match to TRBD2 covers 10 bases. Per germline, CDR1 SGHRS and CDR2 YFSETQ. The CDR3 is 17 residues long. V shed 4 bases, J shed 0 bases, and the junction held 7 bases outside the gene matches.